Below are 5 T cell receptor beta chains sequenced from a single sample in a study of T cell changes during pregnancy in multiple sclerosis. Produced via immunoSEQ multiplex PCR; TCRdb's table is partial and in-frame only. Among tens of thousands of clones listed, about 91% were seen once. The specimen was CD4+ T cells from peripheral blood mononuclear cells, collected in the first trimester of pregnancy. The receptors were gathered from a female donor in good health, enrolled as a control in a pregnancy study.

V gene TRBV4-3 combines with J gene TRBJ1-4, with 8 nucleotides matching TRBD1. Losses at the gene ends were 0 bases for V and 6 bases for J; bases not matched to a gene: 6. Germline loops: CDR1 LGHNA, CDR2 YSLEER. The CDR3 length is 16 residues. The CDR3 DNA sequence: TGCGCCAGCAGCCAAGATGTGCGGACAGGGCATGAAAAACTGTTTTTT. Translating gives CASSQDVRTGHEKLFF.

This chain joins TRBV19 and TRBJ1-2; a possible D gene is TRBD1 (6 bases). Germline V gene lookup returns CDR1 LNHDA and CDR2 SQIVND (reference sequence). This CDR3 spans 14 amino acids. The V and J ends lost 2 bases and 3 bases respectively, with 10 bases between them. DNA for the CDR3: TGTGCCAGTAGTATACAGGGGCGCGACTATGGCTACACCTTC. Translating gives CASSIQGRDYGYTF.

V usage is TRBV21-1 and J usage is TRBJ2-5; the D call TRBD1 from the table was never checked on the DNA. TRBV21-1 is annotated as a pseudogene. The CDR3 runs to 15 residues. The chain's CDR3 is CASSKGGQGVETQYF. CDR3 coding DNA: TGTGCCAGCAGCAAAGGGGGACAGGGGGTAGAGACCCAGTACTTC.

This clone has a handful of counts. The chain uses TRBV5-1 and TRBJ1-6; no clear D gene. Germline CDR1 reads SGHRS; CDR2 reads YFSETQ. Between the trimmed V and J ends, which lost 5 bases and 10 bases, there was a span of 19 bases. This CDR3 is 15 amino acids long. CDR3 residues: CASRTDGESYSPLHF. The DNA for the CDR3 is TGCGCCAGCAGGACGGACGGGGAATCCTACTCACCCCTCCACTTT.

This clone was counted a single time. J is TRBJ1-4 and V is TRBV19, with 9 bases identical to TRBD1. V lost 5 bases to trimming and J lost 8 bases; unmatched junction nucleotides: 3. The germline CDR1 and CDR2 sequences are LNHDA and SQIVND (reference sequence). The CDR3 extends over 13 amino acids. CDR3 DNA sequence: TGTGCCAGTAGTCGGGACAGGGACGAAAAACTGTTTTTT. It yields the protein CASSRDRDEKLFF.